The rows below give T cell receptor beta chains drawn from one sample of a study of T cells after posttransplantation cyclophosphamide. The table came from immunoSEQ multiplex PCR; TCRdb's copy has only in-frame clones and leaves some out. The sample lists 15,000 to 20,000 clones; 75% to 90% were seen once. The sample was PBMCs, taken after allogeneic stem cell transplant with calcineurin inhibitor and methotrexate. The receptor set was obtained from a female patient aged 18 to 35 who received an allogeneic stem cell transplant from an unrelated donor, was CMV-positive, and had acute and chronic GVHD. Some of the T cells might come from the graft donor. CDR3s include the opening cysteine and the closing phenylalanine or tryptophan. The order of the fields is J gene, D gene, V gene, clone size, CDR3 DNA, CDR3 protein. The D gene is left open where the match is weak. Expanded clones are given a class, and other clones once, few, many or no size at all.

TRBJ2-5,-,TRBV7-6,-,TGTGCCAGCAGCGCAGTCCCTACCGGGGGAGAGACCCAGTACTTC,CASSAVPTGGETQYF
TRBJ1-1,TRBD1,TRBV5-1,-,TGCGCCAGCAGCTTGACAGGGGGAATGAACACTGAAGCTTTCTTT,CASSLTGGMNTEAFF
TRBJ1-6,TRBD1,TRBV6-6,-,TGTGCCAGCAGCTCGCCCGGGACAGGATATAATTCACCCCTCCACTTT,CASSSPGTGYNSPLHF
TRBJ2-1,-,TRBV4-2,once,TGTGCCAGCAGCCAAGTGGATCTGGGAGAATTAGGGGAGCAGTTCTTC,CASSQVDLGELGEQFF
TRBJ2-7,-,TRBV5-1,-,TGCGCCAGCAGCTTAAGAAGGGGCCCCTACGAGCAGTACTTC,CASSLRRGPYEQYF
TRBJ2-7,-,TRBV5-4,-,TGTGCCAGCAGCTTTAGGGGCACCTACGAGCAGTACTTC,CASSFRGTYEQYF
TRBJ2-1,-,TRBV9,-,TGTGCCAGCAGCGTAGACCCCGGCGGCAGATACAATGAGCAGTTCTTC,CASSVDPGGRYNEQFF
TRBJ1-1,-,TRBV5-6,-,TGTGCCAGCAGACAGGGGAACACTGAAGCTTTCTTT,CASRQGNTEAFF
TRBJ2-7,-,TRBV19,once,TGTGCCAGTAGTATGGCGGCGGGACCTTACGAGCAGTACTTC,CASSMAAGPYEQYF
TRBJ2-3,TRBD2,TRBV19,-,TGTGCCAGTACCCTAGCGGGAGGGCCCACAGATACGCAGTATTTT,CASTLAGGPTDTQYF
TRBJ2-7,-,TRBV18,-,TGTGCCAGCTCACCACCAGGGCCAGGGGTCGCCGACTACGAGCAGTACTTC,CASSPPGPGVADYEQYF
TRBJ1-2,TRBD1,TRBV7-2,-,TGTGCCAGCAGCCCCCAGGACAGGGCTCACTATGGCTACACCTTC,CASSPQDRAHYGYTF
TRBJ1-1,TRBD1,TRBV5-4,-,TGTGCCAGCAGCGCCAGGGGGCGGAACACTGAAGCTTTCTTT,CASSARGRNTEAFF
TRBJ2-7,TRBD2,TRBV14,-,TGTGCCAGCAGCCCAGGGACTAGCGGGGGACCGTCCTACGAGCAGTACTTC,CASSPGTSGGPSYEQYF
TRBJ2-7,-,TRBV6-1,-,TGTGCCAGCAGTGAAGGAGTCTCCGAGCAGTACTTC,CASSEGVSEQYF
TRBJ1-1,-,TRBV10-2,-,TGCGCCAGCAGTGAGTTTCTGAGGGAAGATACTGAAGCTTTCTTT,CASSEFLREDTEAFF
TRBJ1-2,TRBD1,TRBV27,-,TGTGCCAGCAGTTCAACCACAGGGGGCCGAGGCTACACCTTC,CASSSTTGGRGYTF
TRBJ2-1,-,TRBV4-1,-,TGCGCCAGCAGCCAAGCCGAGGGCTACAATGAGCAGTTCTTC,CASSQAEGYNEQFF
TRBJ2-7,TRBD1,TRBV5-1,-,TGCGCCAGCAGCTTGGGGGGGACAGGGCGCGAGCAGTACTTC,CASSLGGTGREQYF
TRBJ1-1,-,TRBV7-8,-,TGTGCCAGCAGCTTAAGGCCCCCCGGACAGTCGAACACTGAAGCTTTCTTT,CASSLRPPGQSNTEAFF
TRBJ1-6,-,TRBV15,-,TGTGCCACCAGCAGAGATGGGGCTGATAATTCACCCCTCCACTTT,CATSRDGADNSPLHF
TRBJ2-4,-,TRBV5-6,once,TGTGCCAGCAGCTTGGGAGGTGCCAAAAACATTCAGTACTTC,CASSLGGAKNIQYF
TRBJ2-7,-,TRBV7-2,-,TGTGCCAGCAGCCCGGAAGGACAGAGGTCGGACGAGCAGTACTTC,CASSPEGQRSDEQYF
TRBJ2-3,-,TRBV2,-,TGTGCCAGCTTCGACTCTAGCACAGATACGCAGTATTTT,CASFDSSTDTQYF
TRBJ2-7,TRBD1,TRBV5-1,-,TGCGCCAGCCGGAAACTCTCCGGGACAGCGAGCTCCTACGAGCAGTACTTC,CASRKLSGTASSYEQYF
TRBJ2-1,TRBD2,TRBV2,once,TGTGCCAGCAGAGGACTAGCGGGAGACTATAATGAGCAGTTCTTC,CASRGLAGDYNEQFF
TRBJ1-5,TRBD1,TRBV19,few,TGTGCCAGTAGTATAGGGGATAGGGACAGGGTAAATCAGCCCCAGCATTTT,CASSIGDRDRVNQPQHF
TRBJ2-7,TRBD1,TRBV7-9,-,TGTGCCAGCAGCTCTACACCCGGACAGGCCTTCGACGAGCAGTACTTC,CASSSTPGQAFDEQYF
TRBJ2-2,TRBD2,TRBV2,-,TGTGCCAGCAGTGAATCTTTAGGGTCTAGCGGGAGGAGGCCCACCGGGGAGCTGTTTTTT,CASSESLGSSGRRPTGELFF
TRBJ2-7,TRBD2,TRBV5-1,once,TGCGCCAGCAGCTTTTCAAAAACTAGCGGGAGCTCCTACGAGCAGTACTTC,CASSFSKTSGSSYEQYF
TRBJ2-7,TRBD2,TRBV4-1,-,TGCGCCAGCAGCCAAGTAGCGGGAGAACGGTACGAGCAGTACTTC,CASSQVAGERYEQYF
TRBJ2-1,TRBD1,TRBV13,few,TGTGCCAGCAGCTCCGGGACAGGGATAAGGAATGAGCAGTTCTTC,CASSSGTGIRNEQFF
TRBJ2-7,-,TRBV6-5,-,TGTGCCAGCAGTTACCCCCCGGGCGAGCAGTACTTC,CASSYPPGEQYF
TRBJ1-6,-,TRBV30,-,TGTGCCTGGATGAGACGCGGGCGGTCACCCCTCCACTTT,CAWMRRGRSPLHF
TRBJ2-5,-,TRBV25-1,-,TGTGCCAGCAGTGGACTCTGGGACTCCCAGGGCGCCCAGTACTTC,CASSGLWDSQGAQYF
TRBJ1-1,-,TRBV28,once,TGTGCCAGCAGTTTCGGTAGGAACACTGAAGCTTTCTTT,CASSFGRNTEAFF
TRBJ1-4,-,TRBV6-6,few,TGTGCCAGCAGTCCCGCTGCAGGGACTAATGAAAAACTGTTTTTT,CASSPAAGTNEKLFF
TRBJ2-1,TRBD2,TRBV7-9,-,TGTGCCAGCAGCTCACCGGGACTAGCGGGCCTTAGCTCCTACAATGAGCAGTTCTTC,CASSSPGLAGLSSYNEQFF
TRBJ2-7,-,TRBV2,-,TGTGCCAGCATGGGGGGAGTTTTAACCTACGAGCAGTACTTC,CASMGGVLTYEQYF
TRBJ1-1,-,TRBV5-4,few,TGTGCCAGCAAGGGGGGGGAGAACACTGAAGCTTTCTTT,CASKGGENTEAFF
TRBJ1-5,-,TRBV27,-,TGTGCCAGCAGGACTATGATGGGGGGTCAGCCCCAGCATTTT,CASRTMMGGQPQHF
TRBJ1-2,-,TRBV6-1,-,TGTGCCAGCAGTGAATCGGGGAGGAAGCGGGGCTACACCTTC,CASSESGRKRGYTF
TRBJ2-7,TRBD2,TRBV29-1,-,TGCAGCGCACTAGCGGGAGTCCCCTCTACTTACGAGCAGTACTTC,CSALAGVPSTYEQYF
TRBJ2-3,-,TRBV27,-,TGTGCCAGCAGAACGACGGGAGCAGATACGCAGTATTTT,CASRTTGADTQYF
TRBJ2-1,TRBD2,TRBV19,-,TGTGCCAGTAGTATAGACGGTAGCGGGAGGGTTTCCGATGAGCAGTTCTTC,CASSIDGSGRVSDEQFF
TRBJ1-3,TRBD1,TRBV6-5,few,TGTGCCAGCAGTTCCGGGACAGGGGGAAACACCATATATTTT,CASSSGTGGNTIYF
TRBJ2-3,-,TRBV7-2,-,TGTGCCAGCAGCTTAGCTGGCGGGTCCATTAGCACAGATACGCAGTATTTT,CASSLAGGSISTDTQYF
TRBJ2-1,TRBD2,TRBV10-2,-,TGCGCCAGCACGGGACTAGCGGCCCCAAGGGGCGAGCAGTTCTTC,CASTGLAAPRGEQFF
TRBJ2-3,TRBD2,TRBV7-2,-,TGTGCCAGCAGCTTAGACGGGAGGGGGGGCACAGATACGCAGTATTTT,CASSLDGRGGTDTQYF
TRBJ1-2,-,TRBV25-1,once,TGTGCCAGCAGTGAATTAGGCAGGGGAGGCTACACCTTC,CASSELGRGGYTF
TRBJ2-1,TRBD2,TRBV4-2,-,TGTGCCAGCAGCCAGGCGGGACTAGCGGGAGGGGTCAATGAGCAGTTCTTC,CASSQAGLAGGVNEQFF
TRBJ1-1,-,TRBV28,few,TGTGCCAGCGGTCGGGACAACATGAACACTGAAGCTTTCTTT,CASGRDNMNTEAFF
TRBJ1-5,-,TRBV5-1,-,TGCGCCAGCAGCTTGGACGGGGGGAGTAGCAATCAGCCCCAGCATTTT,CASSLDGGSSNQPQHF
TRBJ2-7,-,TRBV12-5,-,TGTGCTAGTGGCGGCGCAGGGTACGAGCAGTACTTC,CASGGAGYEQYF
TRBJ1-1,TRBD1,TRBV5-1,-,TGCGCCAGCAGGCCGGACAGGGGGCAAACTGAAGCTTTCTTT,CASRPDRGQTEAFF
TRBJ2-5,TRBD1,TRBV5-6,-,TGTGCCAGCAGCTTATACAGGGGCCAGACCCAGTACTTC,CASSLYRGQTQYF
TRBJ2-7,TRBD2,TRBV7-9,-,TGTGCCAGCAGCTTACTAGCGGGAGGGACCGAGCAGTACTTC,CASSLLAGGTEQYF
TRBJ2-7,-,TRBV6-1,-,TGTGCCAGCAGTGAAGGGGCTGTGGGCGAGCAGTACTTC,CASSEGAVGEQYF
TRBJ1-1,TRBD1,TRBV2,-,TGTGCCAGCAGCGGGGGGGACAGGGGGCGCCGAGCTTTCTTT,CASSGGDRGRRAFF